These T cell receptor beta chains were read from a single sample in a study of monozygotic twins with inflammatory bowel disease. Reanalyzing the 5' RACE reads, TCRdb keeps one entry per CDR3 protein, without DNA. The repertoire table contains fewer than 200,000 distinct CDR3 sequences. Source material: blood. These TCRs come from a human donor with ulcerative colitis or Crohn's disease, or a healthy co-twin of an affected twin (not recorded which). Both conserved end residues are part of each CDR3.

>TRBJ2-3|TRBV7-3
CASSRAGLLDNTQYF
>TRBJ1-5|TRBV28
CASSLPGWPTIRKHNQPQHF
>TRBJ2-3|TRBV20-1
CSAFDRGLTDTQYF
>TRBJ1-2|TRBV7-2
CASSLPNYGYTF
>TRBJ2-1|TRBV9
CASSVASGMYNEQFF
>TRBJ2-1|TRBV28
CASSTAGPLNEQFF
>TRBJ2-2|TRBV12-3/TRBV12-4
CASSTKRQHANTGELFF
>TRBJ2-1|TRBV5-1
CASGKGGREQFF
>TRBJ2-7|TRBV29-1
CSVEIRGRAYEQYF
>TRBJ2-1|TRBV5-1
CASSLGTSGYYNEQFF
>TRBJ1-4|TRBV19
CASRLQLGNEKLFF
>TRBJ1-2|TRBV28
CASSFRGGDGYTF
>TRBJ2-3|TRBV29-1
CSVEDSIDRGNLDTQYF
>TRBJ2-3|TRBV11-2
CASSLSQGPGGSF
>TRBJ2-1|TRBV6-4
CASSDRGGSSYNEQFF
>TRBJ2-6|TRBV27
CASSLELGTSGANVLTF
>TRBJ2-7|TRBV24-1
CATSVRDSSGEQYF
>TRBJ2-5|TRBV19
CASGYLQETQYF
>TRBJ2-7|TRBV4-1
CASSQPGLAEQNF
>TRBJ2-5|TRBV14
CASSRRDYQETQYF
>TRBJ2-2|TRBV28
CASSLMGLAGGYTGELFF
>TRBJ2-7|TRBV5-1
CASSLDYGYEQYF
>TRBJ1-6|TRBV7-3
CASSIHAPLHF
>TRBJ2-2|TRBV7-2
CASSADRGYTGELFF
>TRBJ2-1|TRBV19
CASSIAGGPGEQFF
>TRBJ2-3|TRBV7-8
CASSLADNKDTQYF
>TRBJ2-1|TRBV20-1
CSAREKGQGHNEQFF
>TRBJ2-3|TRBV15
CATSSHTATDTQYF
>TRBJ2-1|TRBV4-2
CASSPGLIQFF
>TRBJ2-7|TRBV6-2/TRBV6-3
CASRLSYPRQGSSYEQYF